The 6 T cell receptor beta chains listed next were all sequenced from one sample in a study of immune cell composition in non-small cell lung cancer. Assay used: immunoSEQ multiplex PCR; TCRdb lists only in-frame clones, some missing. The sample has roughly 2,500 clones, 76% seen once; the top ten hold just over 4.5%. Sample: lung tumor tissue. These receptors all come from a human donor with non-small cell lung cancer.

The V gene is TRBV9, the J gene TRBJ1-2, with 10 positions matching TRBD1. Germline V gene sequence: CDR1 SGDLS, CDR2 YYNGEE. J gave up 5 bases and V 3 bases, and 19 bases lay outside the gene matches. This CDR3 has 19 amino acids. CDR3 coding DNA: TGTGCCAGCAGCGGGCAACACCGGGACAGGGGCTCATATTCGTATGGCTACACCTTC. It specifies CASSGQHRDRGSYSYGYTF.

J is TRBJ2-7 and V is TRBV19, with 8 bases fitting TRBD2. Germline lookup yields CDR1 LNHDA and CDR2 SQIVND (reference sequence). V gave up 8 bases and J gave up 0 bases; unmatched junction bases: 9. CDR3 length: 15 residues. This CDR3 is CASRTIAGPSYEQYF. CDR3 nucleotide sequence: TGTGCCAGTCGGACTATAGCGGGACCCTCCTACGAGCAGTACTTC. Supplemented by reference TRBV19 and TRBJ2-7, the full variable domain reads DGGITQSPKYLFRKEGQNVTLSCEQNLNHDAMYWYRQDPGQGLRLIYYSQIVNDFQKGDIAEGYSVSREKKESFPLTVTSAQKNPTAFYLCASRTIAGPSYEQYFGPGTRLTVT.

The rearrangement joins TRBV6-4 to TRBJ2-3; 7 positions agree with TRBD2. Germline assignment: CDR1 MRHNA and CDR2 SNTAGT. This CDR3 has 15 residues. J gave up 2 bases and V 2 bases, and 4 bases lay outside the gene matches. The CDR3 DNA is TGTGCCAGCAGTGACCTAGCGGAAGACACAGATACGCAGTATTTT. Translation gives CASSDLAEDTDTQYF.

The gene calls are TRBV7-2 and TRBJ2-3; 7 bases fit TRBD2. The CDR3 sequence is 12 residues long. The V segment lost 5 bases and the J segment 8 bases; nucleotides outside the gene matches: 4. Germline CDR1 SGHTA, CDR2 FQGNSA. For the CDR3, the DNA is TGTGCCAGCAGCGGCGGGGGAGGTACGCAGTATTTT. Encoded protein: CASSGGGGTQYF. Together with reference TRBV7-2 and TRBJ2-3, the CDR3 gives the full variable domain: GAGVSQSPSNKVTEKGKDVELRCDPISGHTALYWYRQSLGQGLEFLIYFQGNSAPDKSGLPSDRFSAERTGGSVSTLTIQRTQQEDSAVYLCASSGGGGTQYFGPGTRLTVL.

The chain employs TRBV6-5 and TRBJ2-1; D gene unclear. The CDR3 has 15 amino acids. Germline V gene data show CDR1 as MNHEY and CDR2 as SVGAGI. V was clipped by 0 bases and J by 4 bases, with 10 bases between them. The CDR3 reads CASSYSNTVYNEQFF. The DNA of the CDR3 is TGTGCCAGCAGTTACTCGAATACGGTATACAATGAGCAGTTCTTC.

The rearrangement joins TRBV7-8 to TRBJ2-5, with a weak D call TRBD2 (6 bases). Per germline, CDR1 SGHVS and CDR2 FQNEAQ. This CDR3 has 14 residues. The ends were cut back, 5 bases at V and 5 bases at J, with 15 bases in the middle. CDR3 nucleotides: TGTGCCAGCAGCCCCCAGACTAGTTCCGAGACCCAGTACTTC. Translated, it gives CASSPQTSSETQYF.